The entry below describes one TCR beta chain. Antigen: not known. Using immunoSEQ multiplex PCR, the repertoire was profiled, and TCRdb retains in-frame clones only, with some absent. The table lists about 92,000 clones, approximately 90% of them singletons. Germline V gives CDR1 SGHDT, CDR2 YYEEEE. The CDR3 has 14 amino acids. With 4 bases clipped from V and 14 bases from J, the junction kept 11 bases outside the gene matches. This sample is drawn from a study of T cell responses to AZD1222 COVID-19 vaccine. Study information: Second doses at about 4 or about 12 weeks were pooled.

General study points: Compared with day 0, the breadth and depth of the Spike-specific TCR repertoire rose significantly after two doses of AZD1222. Epitopes outside B.1.351 and B.1.1.7 mutated regions reportedly drew nearly half of spike TCRs. Researchers took repertoire samples only after the peak T cell response had come.

The sample here was peripheral blood, taken on day 0 of AZD1222 vaccination. The TCR originated in an adult in good health. The gene calls are TRBV5-6 and TRBJ1-6; the match to TRBD1 covers 8 bases. The CDR3 is CASSTGQDKSALHF. DNA for the CDR3: TGTGCCAGCAGCACGGGACAGGACAAGAGTGCCCTCCACTTT.